These 30 T cell receptor beta chains were all obtained from the same sample, sequenced in a study of human T cells and chemical hapten exposure. As to time point: patch test 1, 2 weeks after DPC sensitization. The treatment was: therapeutic diphenylcyclopropenone sensitization with weekly scalp DPC. TCRdb redid the calling of the RACE reads with MiXCR, one entry per CDR3 protein. The sample yields fewer than 500,000 distinct CDR3 sequences, approximately 5.1% seen once. This specimen consisted of whole blood, obtained in connection with sensitization to the hapten diphenylcyclopropenone (DPC). These receptors were obtained from a woman aged 45 to 65 with alopecia areata. Some clones in this sample may be carry-over from other donors' samples.

This clonotype was seen more than once but under ten times. The rearrangement uses TRBV28 and TRBJ1-2; TRBD1 is a possible D gene (6 bases). V lost 4 bases and J 7 bases, leaving 19 bases between the germline ends. Germline V gene sequence: CDR1 MDHEN, CDR2 SYDVKM. This CDR3 has 15 residues. Here the CDR3 reads CASSSRTAPSTGYTF. The CDR3 bases are TGTGCCAGCAGTTCCCGGACAGCCCCATCTACTGGCTACACCTTC.

This clonotype was seen ten or more times. The V call is TRBV11-2, the J call TRBJ1-3; 7 bases match TRBD1. CDR3 length equals 19 residues. Germline values: CDR1 SGHAT, CDR2 FQNNGV. J lost 0 bases, V lost 4 bases, and 15 bases had no gene match. In nucleotides, the CDR3 is TGTGCCAGCAGCTCGACTCGGAGGACAGGAGGAAGCTCTGGAAACACCATATATTTT. Amino acids: CASSSTRRTGGSSGNTIYF.

This clonotype appeared many times. The rearrangement links TRBV7-9 to TRBJ1-2; TRBD1 aligns across 8 bases. The junction had 6 bases not matched to a gene; V was cut back by 3 bases and J by 12 bases. The CDR3 sequence is 12 residues long. Germline-derived CDR1 and CDR2 are SEHNR and FQNEAQ (reference sequence). CDR3 loop: CASSFGQGVHTF. The CDR3 nucleotides read TGTGCCAGCAGCTTTGGACAGGGAGTCCACACCTTC.

There are many counts of this clonotype. V is TRBV15 and J is TRBJ1-1, with D hard to call. CDR1 and CDR2 (germline): LNHNV, YYDKDF (reference sequence). V lost 0 bases and J 7 bases, leaving 12 bases between the germline ends. There are 14 residues in the CDR3. The CDR3 here is CATSRDRGGIEAFF. The CDR3, as DNA: TGTGCCACCAGCAGAGATCGTGGAGGTATTGAAGCTTTCTTT.

Many counts were recorded for this clonotype. This chain joins TRBV20-1 and TRBJ1-1, with D tentatively TRBD1 (5 bases). This CDR3 comprises 14 residues. Trimming left V 3 bases short and J 1 base short, with 12 bases between. Germline V lookup: CDR1 DFQATT, CDR2 SNEGSKA (reference sequence). The chain's CDR3 is CSARVGTANTEAFF. The CDR3, as DNA: TGCAGTGCTAGGGTCGGGACGGCGAACACTGAAGCTTTCTTT.

This clonotype was picked up many times. This chain connects TRBV25-1 to TRBJ2-7, with D possibly being TRBD2 (5 bases). V lost 6 bases, J lost 0 bases, and 12 bases lay in between. The CDR3 has 14 residues. Per the germline V gene, CDR1 is MGHDK and CDR2 is SYGVNS. In DNA, the CDR3 is TGTGCCAGCAGCCCCACGAGCGGCTCCTACGAGCAGTACTTC. Translation: CASSPTSGSYEQYF.

This clonotype was counted many times. The gene calls are TRBV4-1 and TRBJ1-1, with D uncertain. V gave up 0 bases and J gave up 4 bases, with 12 bases separating them. Germline CDR1 MGHRA, CDR2 YSYEKL. The CDR3 has 15 amino acids. For the CDR3, the DNA is TGCGCCAGCAGCCAAGAAGCGAGTGGTGGCACTGAAGCTTTCTTT. It encodes CASSQEASGGTEAFF.

This clonotype was recorded a few times. This chain joins TRBV2 and TRBJ1-3, with a tentative D call TRBD1 (5 bases). Germline V lookup: CDR1 SNHLY, CDR2 FYNNEI. This CDR3 is built from 16 residues. The V end lost 1 base, the J end lost 2 bases, and 12 bases lay between the germline ends. The CDR3 coding sequence is TGTGCCAGCAGTGAAGTCCTGACAGCAACTGGAAACACCATATATTTT. This gives the protein CASSEVLTATGNTIYF.

This clonotype was seen ten or more times. This chain joins TRBV12-3 or TRBV12-4 and TRBJ2-7, with no clear D. Trimming shortened V by 6 bases and J by 4 bases, and 7 bases separated the two germline ends. This CDR3 has 11 amino acids. CDR3: CASSNEYEQYF. CDR3 coding DNA: TGTGCCAGCAGCAACGAATACGAGCAGTACTTC.

This clonotype was observed many times. The gene calls are TRBV19 and TRBJ1-5; a weak D match, TRBD1 (5 bases). Looked up from germline, CDR1 is LNHDA and CDR2 is SQIVND (reference sequence). Trimming removed 8 bases at V and 2 bases at J, with 10 bases between. This CDR3 contains 13 residues. CDR3 DNA sequence: TGTGCCAGTTCGGACACCCGCAATCAGCCCCAGCATTTT. Protein product: CASSDTRNQPQHF.

This rearrangement joins TRBV27 to TRBJ2-3; a possible D gene is TRBD1 (6 bases). This CDR3 is built from 17 residues. V lost 3 bases, J lost 0 bases, and 16 bases lay in between. Germline-derived CDR1 and CDR2 are MNHEY and SMNVEV (reference sequence). CDR3 sequence reads: CASSLLGAAASTDTQYF. The CDR3 DNA reads TGTGCCAGCAGTTTGTTGGGGGCCGCAGCGAGCACAGATACGCAGTATTTT.

The rearrangement links TRBV29-1 to TRBJ2-4; 7 bases are shared with TRBD1. The CDR3 runs to 14 residues. V dropped 6 bases and J dropped 5; count of bases not matched to a gene: 10. CDR1 is SQVTM, CDR2 ANQGSEA, per germline. CDR3 in amino acids: CSVKKGGLENIQYF. The CDR3 DNA sequence: TGCAGCGTGAAAAAAGGGGGCTTGGAAAACATTCAGTACTTC.

The V gene is TRBV18, the J gene TRBJ2-7, with 8 bases matching TRBD1. CDR1 KGHSH and CDR2 LQKENI come from the germline V gene. The V and J ends lost 3 bases and 1 base, in that order; junction bases with no gene match: 8. The CDR3 contains 16 residues. Here the CDR3 reads CASSPGTGHFSYEQYF. The CDR3 nucleotides are TGTGCCAGCTCACCTGGGACAGGCCATTTTTCCTACGAGCAGTACTTC.

This clonotype was seen many times. The chain links TRBV10-3 to TRBJ2-2; D unclear. The CDR3 contains 12 residues. V was trimmed by 3 bases and J by 4 bases, leaving 3 bases between them. The germline V gene encodes CDR1 ENHRY and CDR2 SYGVKD. The CDR3 DNA reads as TGTGCCATCAGTGAACCCACCGGGGAGCTGTTTTTT. Translated, it gives CAISEPTGELFF.

Ten or more counts support this clonotype. The chain links TRBV19 to TRBJ2-3, with D possibly matching TRBD2 (6 bases). The V gene lost 9 bases and the J gene lost 4 bases, with 14 bases spanning the gap. Germline CDR1 reads LNHDA; CDR2 reads SQIVND (reference sequence). The CDR3 totals 13 residues. CDR3 bases: TGTGCCAGCCTACTAGCCGTGGCAGATACGCAGTATTTT. Residues: CASLLAVADTQYF.

At least ten counts were recorded for this clonotype. The rearrangement uses TRBV5-1 and TRBJ1-6; a weak D match, TRBD1 (5 bases). Trimming took off 4 bases at V and 8 bases at J, with 13 bases between the two ends. The CDR3 runs to 14 residues. The germline V gene has CDR1 SGHRS and CDR2 YFSETQ. In DNA, the CDR3 is TGCGCCAGCAGCCGAGCCGACAGTGATTCACCCCTCCACTTT. Protein product: CASSRADSDSPLHF. Combining the CDR3 with reference TRBV5-1 and TRBJ1-6 gives the whole variable domain KAGVTQTPRYLIKTRGQQVTLSCSPISGHRSVSWYQQTPGQGLQFLFEYFSETQRNKGNFPGRFSGRQFSNSRSEMNVSTLELGDSALYLCASSRADSDSPLHFGNGTRLTVT.

This chain's CDR3 is CASSPSSGSYYEQFF. CDR3 nucleotides: TGTGCCAGCAGTCCCTCTAGCGGGAGTTACTATGAGCAGTTCTTC. The chain combines TRBV12-3 or TRBV12-4 with TRBJ2-1; 10 nucleotides agree with TRBD2. The V segment lost 5 bases and the J segment 8 bases; nucleotides outside the gene matches: 9. The CDR3 has 15 residues.

This clonotype was found a few times. This chain links TRBV2 with TRBJ2-1; a weak D match, TRBD1 (5 bases). The length of the CDR3 is 14 residues. The V end was cut by 7 bases, the J end by 5 bases, with 15 bases between. Per the germline V gene, CDR1 is SNHLY and CDR2 is FYNNEI. Written as DNA, the CDR3 is TGTGCCAGCATTCTGGACACGATTAACAATGAGCAGTTCTTC. Its translation: CASILDTINNEQFF.

This clonotype has just a few counts. The gene calls are TRBV27 and TRBJ2-7; 8 nucleotides line up with TRBD1. V lost 3 bases, J lost 2 bases, and 3 bases stayed unmatched. In germline, CDR1 is MNHEY, CDR2 SMNVEV (reference sequence). CDR3 size: 14 residues. CDR3 DNA: TGTGCCAGCAGTTTCAGGGGGCGAACCTACGAGCAGTACTTC. Amino acid sequence: CASSFRGRTYEQYF.

This clonotype has a count of ten or more. The chain joins TRBV28 to TRBJ2-7; 7 nucleotides align to TRBD1. Germline lookup yields CDR1 MDHEN and CDR2 SYDVKM. The CDR3 spans 14 residues. J lost 4 bases, V lost 7 bases, and 10 bases had no gene match. The CDR3 DNA reads TGTGCCAGCAATATGGAAGGGGGCAGTTACGAGCAGTACTTC. Protein sequence: CASNMEGGSYEQYF.

There are a few counts of this clonotype. The rearrangement uses TRBV12-3 or TRBV12-4 and TRBJ1-2; D might be TRBD1 (5 bases). The CDR3 extends over 15 amino acids. V lost 1 base and J 5 bases, leaving 14 bases between the germline ends. For the CDR3, the DNA is TGTGCCAGCAGTTTAGACGGTCCGAGGGGATATGGCTACACCTTC. It codes for CASSLDGPRGYGYTF.

A remark on this clonotype: This may come from a read error, since a much larger clone is one base off. CDR3 sequence: CASSQALAGGPLSTDTQYF. DNA for the CDR3: TGTGCCAGCAGCCAAGCGCTAGCGGGGGGGCCGTTGAGCACAGATACGCAGTATTTT. The gene calls are TRBV3-1 and TRBJ2-3; TRBD2 aligns across 12 bases. Germline V gene sequence: CDR1 LGHDT, CDR2 YNNKEL (reference sequence). This CDR3 has 19 residues. V shed 1 base and J 0 bases; nucleotides not matched to a gene: 8.

The chain employs TRBV3-1 and TRBJ2-3; 8 positions match TRBD1. Germline CDR1 is LGHDT and CDR2 is YNNKEL (reference sequence). CDR3 length: 15 amino acids. Unmatched junction bases numbered 6, after V lost 5 bases and J lost 2 bases. CDR3 bases: TGTGCCAGCAGCACGCGGACAGGGATCACAGATACGCAGTATTTT. Residues: CASSTRTGITDTQYF.

Ten or more counts support this clonotype. The chain carries TRBV20-1 and TRBJ1-3; D not resolved. V lost 0 bases and J 3 bases, leaving 6 bases between the germline ends. The CDR3 is made up of 13 amino acids. Germline-derived CDR1 and CDR2 are DFQATT and SNEGSKA (reference sequence). The CDR3 spells CSARDRYGNTIYF. For the CDR3, the DNA is TGCAGTGCTAGAGATCGCTATGGAAACACCATATATTTT.

This clonotype has only a few counts. The gene calls are TRBV28 and TRBJ2-7; 7 bases are shared with TRBD1. Germline lookup yields CDR1 MDHEN and CDR2 SYDVKM. CDR3 length equals 14 residues. V was pared by 9 bases and J by 7 bases, with 15 bases of the junction left unmatched. The CDR3 bases are TGTGCCAGTCAATTTGCTGGGACAGCAGAGGAGCAGTACTTC. This sequence encodes CASQFAGTAEEQYF. Full variable domain (outside the CDR3, taken from reference TRBV28 and TRBJ2-7): DVKVTQSSRYLVKRTGEKVFLECVQDMDHENMFWYRQDPGLGLRLIYFSYDVKMKEKGDIPEGYSVSREKKERFSLILESASTNQTSMYLCASQFAGTAEEQYFGPGTRLTVT.

This clonotype has just a few counts. The chain combines TRBV29-1 with TRBJ2-7, with TRBD1 identical over 12 bases. J lost 4 bases, V lost 6 bases, and 7 bases had no gene match. Germline CDR1 SQVTM, CDR2 ANQGSEA. The CDR3 covers 14 residues. The CDR3 DNA sequence: TGCAGCGTAGGGACAGGGGGCGTCTCTTACGAGCAGTACTTC. It yields the protein CSVGTGGVSYEQYF.

In this sample, this clonotype turned up many times. V gene TRBV9 combines with J gene TRBJ2-3, with 14 nucleotides matching TRBD2. CDR3 length: 16 amino acids. V gave up 4 bases and J gave up 2 bases; unmatched junction bases: 3. CDR1 SGDLS and CDR2 YYNGEE come from the germline V gene. CDR3 DNA sequence: TGTGCCAGCAGCCCGACTAGCGGGGGGGCCACAGATACGCAGTATTTT. Protein sequence: CASSPTSGGATDTQYF.

The sample holds many counts of this clonotype. CDR3 in DNA: TGTGCCAGCAGTTACACCGGACAGGGGGCGAAACGTAAATCTGATGGCTACACCTTC. This encodes CASSYTGQGAKRKSDGYTF. V and J are TRBV6-5 and TRBJ1-2; 11 nucleotides match TRBD1. The V segment lost 2 bases and the J segment 6 bases; nucleotides outside the gene matches: 17. Looked up from germline, CDR1 is MNHEY and CDR2 is SVGAGI. The CDR3 covers 19 residues.

The table lists this clonotype with many counts. The chain joins TRBV28 to TRBJ2-1, with TRBD2 matching over 8 bases. The V gene's germline CDR1 is MDHEN and CDR2 SYDVKM. Germline trimming cut 8 bases from V and 7 bases from J; bases unmatched to any gene: 7. The CDR3 covers 13 residues. DNA for the CDR3: TGTGCCAGCCTTAGCGGGAACCGGAATGAGCAGTTCTTC. This translates into CASLSGNRNEQFF.

The chain has TRBV30 and TRBJ2-3; D is unresolved. The V gene lost 2 bases and the J gene lost 8 bases, with 11 bases spanning the gap. This CDR3 has 12 residues. Looked up from germline, CDR1 is GTSNPN and CDR2 is SVGIG (reference sequence). CDR3 in DNA: TGTGCCTGGAGTACCCCCCTAGGTACGCAGTATTTT. Protein sequence: CAWSTPLGTQYF.